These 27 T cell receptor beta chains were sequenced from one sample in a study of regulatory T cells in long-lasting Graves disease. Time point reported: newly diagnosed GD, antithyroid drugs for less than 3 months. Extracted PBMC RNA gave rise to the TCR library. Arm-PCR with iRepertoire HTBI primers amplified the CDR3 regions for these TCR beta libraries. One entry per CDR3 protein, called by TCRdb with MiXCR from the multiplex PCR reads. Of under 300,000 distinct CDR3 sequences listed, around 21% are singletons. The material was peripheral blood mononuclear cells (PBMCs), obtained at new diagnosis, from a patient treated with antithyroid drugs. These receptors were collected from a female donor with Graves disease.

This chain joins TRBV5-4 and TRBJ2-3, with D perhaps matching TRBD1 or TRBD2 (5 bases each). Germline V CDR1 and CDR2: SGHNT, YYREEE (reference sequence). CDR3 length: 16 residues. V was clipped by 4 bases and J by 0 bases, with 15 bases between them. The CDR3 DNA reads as TGTGCCAGCAGCGTGGATGTGGGACGCAGCACAGATACGCAGTATTTT. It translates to CASSVDVGRSTDTQYF.

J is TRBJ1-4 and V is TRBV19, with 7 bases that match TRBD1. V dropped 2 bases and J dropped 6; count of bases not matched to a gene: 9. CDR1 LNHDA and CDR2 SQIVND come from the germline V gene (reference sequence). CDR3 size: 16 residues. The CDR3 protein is CASSIRTAGTDEKLFF. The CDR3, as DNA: TGTGCCAGTAGTATAAGAACGGCCGGGACAGATGAAAAACTGTTTTTT.

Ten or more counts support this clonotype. CDR3 loop: CSATSGEGYGYTF. CDR3 in DNA: TGCAGTGCTACCTCAGGAGAGGGCTATGGCTACACCTTC. The chain employs TRBV20-1 and TRBJ1-2; D is uncertain. V was pared by 4 bases and J by 4 bases, with 13 bases between. The germline CDR1 and CDR2 sequences are DFQATT and SNEGSKA (reference sequence). The CDR3 totals 13 residues.

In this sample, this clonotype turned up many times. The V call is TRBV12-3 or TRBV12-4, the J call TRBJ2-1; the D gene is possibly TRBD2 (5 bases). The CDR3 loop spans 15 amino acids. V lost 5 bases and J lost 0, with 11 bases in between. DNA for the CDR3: TGTGCCAGCAGTGAAACTAGTATCTCCTACAATGAGCAGTTCTTC. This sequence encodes CASSETSISYNEQFF.

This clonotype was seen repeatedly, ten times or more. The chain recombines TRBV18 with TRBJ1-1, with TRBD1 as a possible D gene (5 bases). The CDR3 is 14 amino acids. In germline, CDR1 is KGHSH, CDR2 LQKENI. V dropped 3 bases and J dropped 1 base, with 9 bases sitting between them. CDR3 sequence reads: CASSPRDSNTEAFF. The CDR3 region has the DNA TGTGCCAGCTCACCCCGGGACTCGAACACTGAAGCTTTCTTT.

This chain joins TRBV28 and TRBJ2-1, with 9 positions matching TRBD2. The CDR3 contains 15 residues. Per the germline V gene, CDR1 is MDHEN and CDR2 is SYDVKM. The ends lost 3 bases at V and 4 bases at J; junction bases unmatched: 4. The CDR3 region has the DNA TGTGCCAGCAGTTTCCGCGGGGGGGCGTACAATGAGCAGTTCTTC. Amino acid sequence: CASSFRGGAYNEQFF.

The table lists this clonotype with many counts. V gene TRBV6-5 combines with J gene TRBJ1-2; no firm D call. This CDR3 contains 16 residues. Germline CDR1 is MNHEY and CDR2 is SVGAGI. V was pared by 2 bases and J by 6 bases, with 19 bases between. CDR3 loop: CASSYTLGSSGDGYTF. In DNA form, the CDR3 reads TGTGCCAGCAGTTACACCCTCGGGTCATCAGGCGATGGCTACACCTTC.

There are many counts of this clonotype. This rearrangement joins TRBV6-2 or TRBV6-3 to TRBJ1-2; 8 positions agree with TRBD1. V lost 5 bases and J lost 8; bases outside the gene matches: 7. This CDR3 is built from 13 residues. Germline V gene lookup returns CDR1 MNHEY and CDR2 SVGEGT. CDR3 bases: TGTGCCAGCAGTCCAGACCGGGACAGGGGCTACACCTTC. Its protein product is CASSPDRDRGYTF.

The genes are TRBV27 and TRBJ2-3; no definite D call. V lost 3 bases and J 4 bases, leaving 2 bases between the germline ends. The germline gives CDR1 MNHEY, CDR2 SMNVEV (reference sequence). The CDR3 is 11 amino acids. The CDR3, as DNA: TGTGCCAGCAGTTTCCCAGATACGCAGTATTTT. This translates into CASSFPDTQYF.

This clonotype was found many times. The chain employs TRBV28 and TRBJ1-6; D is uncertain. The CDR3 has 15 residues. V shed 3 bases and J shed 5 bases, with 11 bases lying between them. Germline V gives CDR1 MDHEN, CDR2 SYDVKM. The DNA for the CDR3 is TGTGCCAGCAGTTTCGCGACACCGAATAATTCACCCCTCCACTTT. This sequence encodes CASSFATPNNSPLHF.

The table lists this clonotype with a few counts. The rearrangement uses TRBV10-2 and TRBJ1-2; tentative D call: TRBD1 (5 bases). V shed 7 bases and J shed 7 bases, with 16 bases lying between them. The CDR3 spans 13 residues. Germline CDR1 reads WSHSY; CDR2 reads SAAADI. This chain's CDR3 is CASKAGGDFGYTF. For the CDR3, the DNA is TGCGCCAGCAAAGCGGGAGGGGATTTTGGCTACACCTTC.

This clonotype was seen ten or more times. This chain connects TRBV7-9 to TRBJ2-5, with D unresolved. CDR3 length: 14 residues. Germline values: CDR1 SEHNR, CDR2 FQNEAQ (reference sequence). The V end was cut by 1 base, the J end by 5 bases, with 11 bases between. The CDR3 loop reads CASSLGLVAETQYF. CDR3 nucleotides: TGTGCCAGCAGCTTAGGGCTGGTCGCTGAGACCCAGTACTTC.

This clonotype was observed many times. The CDR3 DNA reads TGTGCCAGCAGCCCGGGACTAGCGGGGCAAGAGCAGTACTTC. Translated: CASSPGLAGQEQYF. The genes are TRBV5-4 and TRBJ2-7, with 13 nucleotides matching TRBD2. Per germline, CDR1 SGHNT and CDR2 YYREEE (reference sequence). Trimming took 4 bases from V and 7 from J; bases not matched to a gene: 5. This CDR3 is 14 amino acids long.

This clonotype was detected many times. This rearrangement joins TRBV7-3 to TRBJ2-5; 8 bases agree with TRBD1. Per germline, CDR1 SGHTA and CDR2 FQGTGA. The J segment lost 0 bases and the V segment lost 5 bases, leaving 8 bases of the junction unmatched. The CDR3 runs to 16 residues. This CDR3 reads CASSQRRTGHQETQYF. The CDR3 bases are TGTGCCAGCAGCCAACGCCGGACAGGGCACCAAGAGACCCAGTACTTC.

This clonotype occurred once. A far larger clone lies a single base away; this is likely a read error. DNA for the CDR3: TGTGCCGGCAGCTTAGAGACAGGGGGTTACACAGATACGCAGTATTTT. Translation gives CAGSLETGGYTDTQYF. The rearrangement uses TRBV7-3 and TRBJ2-3; TRBD1 agrees at 9 bases. The CDR3 contains 16 residues. The germline CDR1 and CDR2 sequences are SGHTA and FQGTGA. The entire variable domain, with the rest obtained from reference TRBV7-3 and TRBJ2-3, is as follows: GAGVSQTPSNKVTEKGKYVELRCDPISGHTALYWYRQSLGQGPEFLIYFQGTGAADDSGLPNDRFFAVRPEGSVSTLKIQRTERGDSAVYLCAGSLETGGYTDTQYFGPGTRLTVL.

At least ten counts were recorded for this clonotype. CDR3 coding DNA: TGTGCCAGCAGTCTCGGGACAGGGGCCCCAGATACGCAGTATTTT. This codes for CASSLGTGAPDTQYF. The chain employs TRBV27 and TRBJ2-3; 10 positions match TRBD1. CDR1 and CDR2 from the germline V gene are MNHEY and SMNVEV (reference sequence). The CDR3 is 15 residues long. After removal of 5 bases from V and 4 bases from J, the junction contained 6 bases not matched to a gene.

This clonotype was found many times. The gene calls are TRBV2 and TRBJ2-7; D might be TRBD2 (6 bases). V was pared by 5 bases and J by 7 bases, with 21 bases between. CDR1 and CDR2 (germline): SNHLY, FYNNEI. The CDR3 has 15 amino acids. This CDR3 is CASSPPGGGEWEQYF. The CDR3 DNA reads TGTGCCAGCAGTCCCCCCGGGGGTGGGGAGTGGGAGCAGTACTTC.

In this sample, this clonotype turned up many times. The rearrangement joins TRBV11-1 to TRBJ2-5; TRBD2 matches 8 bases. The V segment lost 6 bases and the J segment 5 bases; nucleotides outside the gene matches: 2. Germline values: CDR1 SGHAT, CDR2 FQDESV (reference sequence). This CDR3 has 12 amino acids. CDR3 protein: CASSREGETQYF. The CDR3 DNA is TGTGCCAGCAGTCGGGAGGGGGAGACCCAGTACTTC. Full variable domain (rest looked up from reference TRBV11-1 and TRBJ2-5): EAEVAQSPRYKITEKSQAVAFWCDPISGHATLYWYRQILGQGPELLVQFQDESVVDDSQLPKDRFSAERLKGVDSTLKIQPAELGDSAMYLCASSREGETQYFGPGTRLLVL.

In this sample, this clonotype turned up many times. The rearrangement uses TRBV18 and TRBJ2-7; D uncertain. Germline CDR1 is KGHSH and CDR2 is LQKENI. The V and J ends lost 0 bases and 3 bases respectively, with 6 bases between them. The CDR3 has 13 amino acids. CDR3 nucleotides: TGTGCCAGCTCACCACCGGCCAACTACGAGCAGTACTTC. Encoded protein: CASSPPANYEQYF. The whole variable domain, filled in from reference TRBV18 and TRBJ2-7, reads NAGVMQNPRHLVRRRGQEARLRCSPMKGHSHVYWYRQLPEEGLKFMVYLQKENIIDESGMPKERFSAEFPKEGPSILRIQQVVRGDSAAYFCASSPPANYEQYFGPGTRLTVT.

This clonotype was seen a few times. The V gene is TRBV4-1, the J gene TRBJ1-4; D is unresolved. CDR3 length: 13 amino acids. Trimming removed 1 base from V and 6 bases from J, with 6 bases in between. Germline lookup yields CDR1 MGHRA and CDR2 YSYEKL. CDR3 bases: TGCGCCAGCAGCCAAGTAATCCATGAAAAACTGTTTTTT. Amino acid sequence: CASSQVIHEKLFF.

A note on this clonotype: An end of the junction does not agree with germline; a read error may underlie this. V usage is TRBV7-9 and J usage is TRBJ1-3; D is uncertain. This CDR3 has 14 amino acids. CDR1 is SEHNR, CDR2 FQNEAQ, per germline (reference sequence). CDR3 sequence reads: CASSLSSSGNAIYF. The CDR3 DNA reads TGTGCCAGCAGCTTAAGCAGCTCCGGAAACGCCATATATTTT.

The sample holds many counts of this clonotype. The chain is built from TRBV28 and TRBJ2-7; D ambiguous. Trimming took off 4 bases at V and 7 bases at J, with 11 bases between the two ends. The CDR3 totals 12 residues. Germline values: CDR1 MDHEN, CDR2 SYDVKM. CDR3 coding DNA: TGTGCCAGCAGTTCCCAGCCCGGGGAGCAGTACTTC. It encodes CASSSQPGEQYF.

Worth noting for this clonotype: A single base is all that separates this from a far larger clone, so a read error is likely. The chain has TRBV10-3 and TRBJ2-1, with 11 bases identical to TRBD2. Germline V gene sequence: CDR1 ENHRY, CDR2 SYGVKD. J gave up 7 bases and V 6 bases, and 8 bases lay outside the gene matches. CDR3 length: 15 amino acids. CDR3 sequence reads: CAIRIAGGRSNEQFF. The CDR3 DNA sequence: TGTGCCATCAGGATAGCGGGGGGGCGATCGAATGAGCAGTTCTTC.

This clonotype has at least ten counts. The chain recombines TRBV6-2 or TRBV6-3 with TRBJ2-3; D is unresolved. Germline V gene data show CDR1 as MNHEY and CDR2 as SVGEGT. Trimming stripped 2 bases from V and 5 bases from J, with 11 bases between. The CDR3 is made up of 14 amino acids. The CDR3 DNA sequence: TGTGCCAGCAGTTACCAGGCAAGAGGAGATACGCAGTATTTT. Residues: CASSYQARGDTQYF.

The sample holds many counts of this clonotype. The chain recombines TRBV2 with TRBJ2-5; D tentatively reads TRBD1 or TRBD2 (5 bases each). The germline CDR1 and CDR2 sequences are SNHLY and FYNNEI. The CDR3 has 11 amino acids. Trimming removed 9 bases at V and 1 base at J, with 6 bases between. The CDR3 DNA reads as TGTGCCAGAGGGACCCAAGAGACCCAGTACTTC. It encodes CARGTQETQYF.

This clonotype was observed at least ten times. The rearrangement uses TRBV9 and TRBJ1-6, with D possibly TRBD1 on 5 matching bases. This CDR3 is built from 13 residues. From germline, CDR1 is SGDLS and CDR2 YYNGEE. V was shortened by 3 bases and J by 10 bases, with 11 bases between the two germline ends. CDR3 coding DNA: TGTGCCAGCAGCGACCGGGACCTATCACCCCTCCACTTT. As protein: CASSDRDLSPLHF.

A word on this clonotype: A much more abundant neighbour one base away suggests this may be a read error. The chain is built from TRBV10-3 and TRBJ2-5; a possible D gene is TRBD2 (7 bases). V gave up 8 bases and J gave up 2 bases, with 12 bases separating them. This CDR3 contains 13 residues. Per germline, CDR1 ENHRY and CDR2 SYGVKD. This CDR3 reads CAISGGLQETQYF. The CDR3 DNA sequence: TGTGCCATCTCGGGGGGCCTTCAAGAGACCCAGTACTTC.